The 26 T cell receptor beta chains presented below share a single source sample, sequenced in a study of T cells in localized non-small cell lung cancer. Profiling relied on immunoSEQ multiplex PCR, and the TCRdb table lists in-frame clones only, not all of them. This table holds more than 30,000 clones, roughly 86% found once. The source material was peripheral blood mononuclear cells, sampled before any cancer treatment. Source of these receptors: a woman aged 40-69 years with stage III lung adenocarcinoma.

The V and J genes are TRBV10-3 and TRBJ1-2, with a tentative D call TRBD1 (5 bases). The germline V gene encodes CDR1 ENHRY and CDR2 SYGVKD. V was pared by 6 bases and J by 4 bases, with 12 bases between. The CDR3 totals 13 residues. The CDR3 DNA reads TGTGCCATCAGCCTGACAGAAGTCTATGGCTACACCTTC. This gives the protein CAISLTEVYGYTF.

The chain employs TRBV10-3 and TRBJ1-5; a weak D match, TRBD1 (6 bases). Per germline, CDR1 ENHRY and CDR2 SYGVKD. CDR3 length equals 14 residues. V gave up 3 bases and J gave up 0 bases, with 6 bases separating them. CDR3 DNA: TGTGCCATCAGTGAACAGGGTAGCAATCAGCCCCAGCATTTT. This codes for CAISEQGSNQPQHF.

The CDR3 loop reads CASSVGGTQRVSPLHF. The CDR3 DNA is TGTGCCAGCAGCGTAGGGGGGACCCAAAGAGTATCACCCCTCCACTTT. V gene TRBV9 combines with J gene TRBJ1-6, with D perhaps matching TRBD1 (5 bases). V was shortened by 0 bases and J by 10 bases, with 17 bases between the two germline ends. The length of the CDR3 is 16 residues. Germline CDR1 is SGDLS and CDR2 is YYNGEE.

The chain combines TRBV7-6 with TRBJ1-6, with D maybe TRBD1 (5 bases). The V end lost 5 bases, the J end lost 5 bases, and 13 bases lay between the germline ends. Looked up from germline, CDR1 is SGHVS and CDR2 is FNYEAQ. CDR3 length equals 15 residues. CDR3 sequence reads: CASSLRQTDNSPLHF. The CDR3 DNA reads as TGTGCCAGCAGCCTCCGACAGACTGATAATTCACCCCTCCACTTT.

The V gene is TRBV4-1, the J gene TRBJ1-5; D not certain. The CDR3 is 15 residues long. Germline V gene lookup returns CDR1 MGHRA and CDR2 YSYEKL. Trimming removed 3 bases from V and 4 bases from J, with 13 bases in between. In DNA, the CDR3 is TGCGCCAGCAGCCAGGAAGCAGGAGGGAATCAGCCCCAGCATTTT. Its translation is CASSQEAGGNQPQHF.

The chain combines TRBV5-4 with TRBJ1-1; tentative D call: TRBD1 (5 bases). Between the trimmed V and J ends, which lost 10 bases and 0 bases, there was a span of 13 bases. Germline V gives CDR1 SGHNT, CDR2 YYREEE (reference sequence). The CDR3 length is 13 residues. CDR3 coding DNA: TGTGCCGGGGGGACTGGTGTGAACACTGAAGCTTTCTTT. Residues: CAGGTGVNTEAFF.

The chain couples TRBV7-3 to TRBJ2-2; 13 nucleotides line up with TRBD2. The CDR3 is 15 amino acids. From germline, CDR1 is SGHTA and CDR2 FQGTGA. Losses at the gene ends were 6 bases for V and 5 bases for J; bases not matched to a gene: 3. This CDR3 reads CASREGLAGTGELFF. The CDR3 DNA follows: TGTGCCAGCAGAGAGGGACTAGCGGGGACCGGGGAGCTGTTTTTT.

V usage is TRBV19 and J usage is TRBJ2-1; 11 positions agree with TRBD2. Germline loops: CDR1 LNHDA, CDR2 SQIVND (reference sequence). The CDR3 runs to 16 residues. The J segment lost 7 bases and the V segment lost 0 bases, leaving 5 bases of the junction unmatched. CDR3 protein: CASSIEASGRTNEQFF. For the CDR3, the DNA is TGTGCCAGTAGTATAGAGGCTAGCGGGAGGACGAATGAGCAGTTCTTC.

This clone was detected once. The chain employs TRBV19 and TRBJ2-5; no definite D call. Per germline, CDR1 LNHDA and CDR2 SQIVND (reference sequence). The V and J ends lost 3 bases and 7 bases respectively, with 9 bases between them. The CDR3 extends over 12 amino acids. CDR3 DNA sequence: TGTGCCAGTAGTATGGACGTACGGACCCAGTACTTC. It encodes CASSMDVRTQYF. The whole variable domain, filled in from reference TRBV19 and TRBJ2-5, reads DGGITQSPKYLFRKEGQNVTLSCEQNLNHDAMYWYRQDPGQGLRLIYYSQIVNDFQKGDIAEGYSVSREKKESFPLTVTSAQKNPTAFYLCASSMDVRTQYFGPGTRLLVL.

V usage is TRBV7-2 and J usage is TRBJ2-7; perhaps D is TRBD1 or TRBD2 (5 bases each). The CDR3 loop spans 13 amino acids. CDR1 is SGHTA and CDR2 is FQGNSA in the germline V gene. V shed 5 bases and J shed 7 bases, with 15 bases lying between them. CDR3 in amino acids: CASSPTAGREQYF. The CDR3 DNA sequence: TGTGCCAGCAGCCCAACCGCAGGGAGAGAGCAGTACTTC.

The CDR3 sequence: CAISEPGTGGSGYTF. Here the CDR3 DNA reads TGTGCCATCAGTGAGCCGGGGACAGGGGGCTCTGGCTACACCTTC. The rearrangement uses TRBV10-3 and TRBJ1-2, with 12 bases identical to TRBD1. CDR1 and CDR2 from the germline V gene are ENHRY and SYGVKD. CDR3 length: 15 amino acids. V lost 2 bases to trimming and J lost 7 bases; unmatched junction nucleotides: 5.

The V call is TRBV9, the J call TRBJ1-2, with D possibly matching TRBD1 (6 bases). Germline assignment: CDR1 SGDLS and CDR2 YYNGEE. V was trimmed by 5 bases and J by 4 bases, leaving 21 bases between them. CDR3 length: 16 residues. As DNA, the CDR3 is TGTGCCAGCAGTCTTAGGGGGAGCGAGGCCGGCTATGGCTACACCTTC. Translating it yields CASSLRGSEAGYGYTF.

J is TRBJ1-2 and V is TRBV2; tentatively, D is TRBD1 (6 bases). Germline loops: CDR1 SNHLY, CDR2 FYNNEI. The CDR3 extends over 14 amino acids. V was pared by 6 bases and J by 4 bases, with 15 bases between. Here the CDR3 DNA reads TGTGCCAGCAGGGGAGTACAGGGCTCCTATGGCTACACCTTC. Translating gives CASRGVQGSYGYTF.

The CDR3 sequence: CASQGGFYEQYF. The CDR3 DNA is TGTGCCAGCCAAGGAGGATTCTACGAGCAGTACTTC. J is TRBJ2-7 and V is TRBV21-1; the table's D call TRBD2 went unverified against the DNA. TRBV21-1 is a known pseudogene. The CDR3 extends over 12 amino acids.

The chain carries TRBV2 and TRBJ2-5; D may be TRBD2 (7 bases). V lost 5 bases to trimming and J lost 5 bases, with 15 bases between them. CDR3 length equals 14 residues. Germline lookup yields CDR1 SNHLY and CDR2 FYNNEI. Here the CDR3 reads CASSQGGAGETQYF. The CDR3 region has the DNA TGTGCCAGCAGTCAAGGGGGGGCAGGGGAGACCCAGTACTTC.

The V and J genes are TRBV6-6 and TRBJ1-3; 7 bases fit TRBD1. V shed 6 bases and J 0 bases; nucleotides not matched to a gene: 2. This CDR3 contains 14 residues. Per the germline V gene, CDR1 is MNHNY and CDR2 is SVGAGI (reference sequence). CDR3 nucleotide sequence: TGTGCCAGCAGCGGGACAGACTCTGGAAACACCATATATTTT. Its protein is CASSGTDSGNTIYF.

V is TRBV4-2 and J is TRBJ2-1; D gene uncertain. The CDR3 length is 13 residues. Trimming took off 1 base at V and 6 bases at J, with 7 bases between the two ends. Germline V gene data show CDR1 as LGHNA and CDR2 as YNFKEQ. The CDR3 coding sequence is TGTGCCAGCAGCCAAGTGCTCAGCAATGAGCAGTTCTTC. Protein sequence: CASSQVLSNEQFF.

In this sample, this clone turned up a few times. The V gene is TRBV2, the J gene TRBJ2-7, with D tentatively TRBD1 (6 bases). The CDR3 loop spans 12 amino acids. V was cut by 10 bases and J by 4 bases, with 14 bases left in between. Germline V gives CDR1 SNHLY, CDR2 FYNNEI. The CDR3 sequence: CAIGTIKYEQYF. In nucleotides, the CDR3 is TGTGCCATAGGGACAATAAAGTACGAGCAGTACTTC.

This chain joins TRBV18 and TRBJ2-1, with 10 bases identical to TRBD2. V shed 4 bases, J shed 4 bases, and the junction held 4 bases outside the gene matches. Germline V gene sequence: CDR1 KGHSH, CDR2 LQKENI. The CDR3 is 15 amino acids. CDR3 sequence reads: CASSHGLAEYNEQFF. CDR3 in DNA: TGTGCCAGCTCACACGGACTAGCGGAATACAATGAGCAGTTCTTC.

The chain has TRBV27 and TRBJ1-3, with 8 bases that match TRBD1. Germline CDR1 MNHEY, CDR2 SMNVEV (reference sequence). The CDR3 runs to 14 residues. V was pared by 2 bases and J by 8 bases, with 5 bases of the junction left unmatched. The CDR3 bases are TGTGCCAGCAGTTTAGGACAGGGTCGGTACACCATATATTTT. This translates into CASSLGQGRYTIYF.

The chain carries TRBV7-2 and TRBJ2-1, with D perhaps matching TRBD1 or TRBD2 (5 bases each). V lost 5 bases to trimming and J lost 7 bases, with 21 bases between them. The CDR3 is 16 amino acids. CDR1 SGHTA and CDR2 FQGNSA come from the germline V gene. CDR3 in amino acids: CASSGPVIGAYNEQFF. The DNA for the CDR3 is TGTGCCAGCAGCGGGCCCGTAATCGGGGCTTATAATGAGCAGTTCTTC.

The chain uses TRBV6-5 and TRBJ1-5, with a weak D call TRBD1 (5 bases). Germline loops: CDR1 MNHEY, CDR2 SVGAGI. This CDR3 contains 10 residues. Deletions cut 8 bases from V and 16 bases from J, with 15 bases between. The CDR3 DNA reads TGTGCCAGCCGGGAAGGCAGGGACCATTTT. Protein: CASREGRDHF.

V usage is TRBV9 and J usage is TRBJ1-2; D is perhaps TRBD1 (5 bases). The CDR3 contains 14 residues. Deletions cut 0 bases from V and 3 bases from J, with 9 bases between. Germline V gives CDR1 SGDLS, CDR2 YYNGEE. CDR3 DNA: TGTGCCAGCAGCGTAGTAACAGGAGACTATGGCTACACCTTC. Its protein is CASSVVTGDYGYTF.

This chain joins TRBV19 and TRBJ2-5; 9 nucleotides match TRBD2. Germline CDR1 and CDR2: LNHDA and SQIVND (reference sequence). V dropped 4 bases and J dropped 4; count of bases not matched to a gene: 7. This CDR3 spans 15 amino acids. The CDR3 region is CASSTSAGGRETQYF. Written as DNA, the CDR3 is TGTGCCAGTAGTACTTCAGCGGGGGGCCGAGAGACCCAGTACTTC.

V and J are TRBV2 and TRBJ2-2; D uncertain. Trimming cost V 5 bases and J 6 bases, with 7 bases left between them. The CDR3 runs 12 residues. From germline, CDR1 is SNHLY and CDR2 FYNNEI. CDR3 nucleotide sequence: TGTGCCAGCAGTAGTGAGGCCGGGGAGCTGTTTTTT. Translation: CASSSEAGELFF.

The rearrangement links TRBV30 to TRBJ2-7; D remains ambiguous. CDR3 length equals 13 residues. The germline V gene has CDR1 GTSNPN and CDR2 SVGIG (reference sequence). V lost 3 bases, J lost 0 bases, and 9 bases lay in between. The CDR3 DNA reads as TGTGCCTGGAGCCGGGCCCCCTCCTACGAGCAGTACTTC. The encoded protein is CAWSRAPSYEQYF.